The 23 T cell receptor beta chains in this list originate from one sample, sequenced in a study of post-analysis software for immune sequencing data. General study results and limits: Compared with controls, patients had more of 4 or 5 TRBV segments, including TRBV5-6, TRBV5-1 and TRBV20-1.

Which antigens these TCRs recognize remains unknown. Prepared TCR beta cDNA libraries contained unique molecular identifiers. Each CDR3 protein gets one entry after TCRdb re-called the PCR reads with MiXCR. The sample includes over 700,000 distinct CDR3 sequences, roughly 27% of them seen just once. Material for sequencing was blood. All receptors derive from a girl between 10 and 17 years old with multiple sclerosis.

This clonotype was observed many times. This chain links TRBV29-1 with TRBJ2-5; the D gene is possibly TRBD2 (5 bases). The CDR3 is 13 residues long. V was cut by 2 bases and J by 5 bases, with 12 bases left in between. In germline, CDR1 is SQVTM, CDR2 ANQGSEA. The CDR3 DNA reads as TGCAGCGTTGAACGGGGTGGTACGGAGACCCAGTACTTC. It encodes CSVERGGTETQYF.

This clonotype has only a few counts. V is TRBV5-1 and J is TRBJ2-1; the D is unclear. CDR3 length: 14 residues. Germline V gives CDR1 SGHRS, CDR2 YFSETQ. V dropped 0 bases and J dropped 9 bases, with 13 bases sitting between them. CDR3 DNA: TGCGCCAGCAGCTTGGATCGGCATTTCAGTGAGCAGTTCTTC. It codes for CASSLDRHFSEQFF.

The gene calls are TRBV5-1 and TRBJ1-1; D unclear. The CDR3 spans 14 residues. Germline values: CDR1 SGHRS, CDR2 YFSETQ. Trimming took off 3 bases at V and 3 bases at J, with 12 bases between the two ends. The CDR3 is CASSSGRSYTEAFF. CDR3 nucleotide sequence: TGCGCCAGCAGCTCCGGACGGAGTTACACTGAAGCTTTCTTT.

V and J are TRBV5-1 and TRBJ1-6, with D maybe TRBD1 (6 bases). In germline, CDR1 is SGHRS, CDR2 YFSETQ. The CDR3 sequence is 14 residues long. Trimming stripped 2 bases from V and 5 bases from J, with 8 bases between. CDR3 in DNA: TGCGCCAGCAGCTTCTCAGGGGATAATTCACCCCTCCACTTT. Encoded protein: CASSFSGDNSPLHF.

A remark on this clonotype: This may stem from a read error, because a much larger clone lies one nucleotide away. The chain recombines TRBV29-1 with TRBJ2-5; TRBD1 matches at 7 bases. The trim removed 7 bases at V and 4 bases at J, leaving 6 bases unmatched. CDR1 SQVTM and CDR2 ANQGSEA come from the germline V gene. This CDR3 is 12 amino acids long. The CDR3 region has the DNA TGCAGCGAGGGGGCGCGGACAGAGACCCAGTACTTC. Protein: CSEGARTETQYF.

V is TRBV6-2 or TRBV6-3 and J is TRBJ2-7; D call uncertain. Germline CDR1 reads MNHEY; CDR2 reads SVGEGT. Trimming cost V 7 bases and J 0 bases, with 13 bases left between them. CDR3 size: 14 residues. The CDR3 spells CASTRLGGSYEQYF. The CDR3 DNA is TGTGCCAGCACCCGGCTGGGCGGCTCCTACGAGCAGTACTTC.

The V call is TRBV20-1, the J call TRBJ1-1, with TRBD1 matching 7 bases. Germline V gene data show CDR1 as DFQATT and CDR2 as SNEGSKA (reference sequence). This CDR3 has 14 amino acids. V was clipped by 6 bases and J by 5 bases; unmatched bases: 12. DNA of the CDR3: TGCAGTGCGGAACCGACAGGGTTAAGGACTGAAGCTTTCTTT. It yields the protein CSAEPTGLRTEAFF.

This clonotype was seen only a few times. The gene calls are TRBV20-1 and TRBJ2-5; possible D gene TRBD2, 7 bases. V dropped 3 bases and J dropped 11 bases, with 28 bases sitting between them. This CDR3 spans 16 amino acids. CDR1 is DFQATT and CDR2 is SNEGSKA in the germline V gene (reference sequence). Written as DNA, the CDR3 is TGCAGTGCTAGGGATCCGTTGGCGGGGGACACCAATGAGCAGTACTTC. Its protein is CSARDPLAGDTNEQYF.

In regard to this clonotype: An end of the junction differs from the germline gene, which may be a read error. The chain uses TRBV20-1 and TRBJ2-1; TRBD2 aligns across 8 bases. CDR1 is DFQATT and CDR2 is SNEGSKA in the germline V gene (reference sequence). There are 14 residues in the CDR3. The CDR3 DNA follows: TGCAGTGCTGATGGACTAGCCTCCTACAATGAGCAGGTCTTC. It yields the protein CSADGLASYNEQVF.

The rearrangement links TRBV4-2 to TRBJ1-2; possible D gene TRBD1, 5 bases. Germline values: CDR1 LGHNA, CDR2 YNFKEQ. This CDR3 spans 14 amino acids. V was clipped by 1 base and J by 4 bases, with 10 bases between them. In DNA, the CDR3 is TGTGCCAGCAGCCAAGGCCCGGGACCCTATGGCTACACCTTC. Encoded protein: CASSQGPGPYGYTF.

This clonotype was picked up a small number of times. The chain combines TRBV6-4 with TRBJ2-3; 9 bases map to TRBD2. V dropped 3 bases and J dropped 3; count of bases not matched to a gene: 4. Germline V gene data show CDR1 as MRHNA and CDR2 as SNTAGT. The CDR3 consists of 15 residues. The CDR3 nucleotides read TGTGCCAGCAGTGAGGTAGCGGGAGAAACAGATACGCAGTATTTT. Translation gives CASSEVAGETDTQYF.

This clonotype was seen a handful of times. V is TRBV6-5 and J is TRBJ2-1; D is unresolved. Trimming shortened V by 1 base and J by 9 bases, and 4 bases separated the two germline ends. The length of the CDR3 is 11 residues. Germline loops: CDR1 MNHEY, CDR2 SVGAGI. As DNA, the CDR3 is TGTGCCAGCAGTTACTTGGGTGAGCAGTTCTTC. Its protein product is CASSYLGEQFF.

V and J are TRBV3-1 and TRBJ2-2, with TRBD2 identical over 11 bases. The ends lost 4 bases at V and 1 base at J; junction bases unmatched: 5. The germline V gene has CDR1 LGHDT and CDR2 YNNKEL (reference sequence). This CDR3 spans 17 amino acids. The chain's CDR3 is CASSRGGLAVNTGELFF. The CDR3 nucleotides read TGTGCCAGCAGCCGGGGGGGACTAGCGGTGAACACCGGGGAGCTGTTTTTT.

The sample holds a few counts of this clonotype. The rearrangement links TRBV20-1 to TRBJ2-5; 7 bases are shared with TRBD2. V trimming: 4 bases; J trimming: 5 bases; junction bases outside the gene matches: 4. Per germline, CDR1 DFQATT and CDR2 SNEGSKA (reference sequence). The CDR3 spans 12 residues. CDR3 residues: CSAKISGETQYF. The CDR3 nucleotides read TGCAGTGCTAAAATTAGCGGGGAGACCCAGTACTTC.

V gene TRBV9 combines with J gene TRBJ2-7; D not resolved. V lost 3 bases and J lost 0, with 7 bases in between. This CDR3 contains 13 residues. Looked up from germline, CDR1 is SGDLS and CDR2 is YYNGEE. CDR3 protein: CASSDGSSYEQYF. In nucleotides, the CDR3 is TGTGCCAGCAGCGATGGAAGCTCCTACGAGCAGTACTTC. The variable domain in full, completed from reference TRBV9 and TRBJ2-7, reads DSGVTQTPKHLITATGQRVTLRCSPRSGDLSVYWYQQSLDQGLQFLIQYYNGEERAKGNILERFSAQQFPDLHSELNLSSLELGDSALYFCASSDGSSYEQYFGPGTRLTVT.

The chain recombines TRBV6-5 with TRBJ2-7; D not resolved. The germline V and J ends were trimmed by 7 bases and 4 bases, with 8 bases remaining between them. Germline V gives CDR1 MNHEY, CDR2 SVGAGI. CDR3 size: 11 residues. CDR3 loop: CASNQPYEQYF. The CDR3 DNA reads TGTGCCAGCAACCAGCCTTACGAGCAGTACTTC.

V is TRBV2 and J is TRBJ1-2; D call uncertain. V was clipped by 0 bases and J by 8 bases, with 10 bases between them. The germline CDR1 and CDR2 sequences are SNHLY and FYNNEI. CDR3 size: 13 residues. This CDR3 reads CASSEAPVGGYTF. Here the CDR3 DNA reads TGTGCCAGCAGTGAAGCGCCTGTGGGAGGCTACACCTTC.

The rearrangement uses TRBV29-1 and TRBJ2-1; no clear D gene. The V gene's germline CDR1 is SQVTM and CDR2 ANQGSEA. V was shortened by 3 bases and J by 3 bases, with 6 bases between the two germline ends. The CDR3 covers 12 residues. The CDR3 is CSVDINYNEQFF. CDR3 DNA sequence: TGCAGCGTTGACATCAACTACAATGAGCAGTTCTTC.

The rearrangement joins TRBV27 to TRBJ2-5; 14 bases agree with TRBD2. Per germline, CDR1 MNHEY and CDR2 SMNVEV (reference sequence). V trimming: 4 bases; J trimming: 5 bases; junction bases outside the gene matches: 12. The CDR3 is made up of 18 amino acids. CDR3 loop: CASSWGGGLAGVRETQYF. The CDR3 DNA is TGTGCCAGCAGTTGGGGGGGGGGACTAGCGGGAGTCCGGGAGACCCAGTACTTC.

This clonotype turned up a few times. Here the CDR3 DNA reads TGTGCCACCAGCAAGCTGGACCAAGAGACCCAGTACTTC. This encodes CATSKLDQETQYF. The chain combines TRBV24-1 with TRBJ2-5, with unresolved D. This CDR3 region has 13 residues. Germline V gene lookup returns CDR1 KGHDR and CDR2 SFDVKD. V was pared by 7 bases and J by 0 bases, with 8 bases between.

The chain links TRBV20-1 to TRBJ1-2, with TRBD1 matching 12 bases. This CDR3 is 15 amino acids long. With 6 bases clipped from V and 3 bases from J, the junction kept 8 bases outside the gene matches. CDR1 DFQATT and CDR2 SNEGSKA come from the germline V gene (reference sequence). CDR3 nucleotides: TGCAGTGCCCCACCGGGACAGGGGGCACACTATGGCTACACCTTC. The encoded protein is CSAPPGQGAHYGYTF.

This sequence joins TRBV28 and TRBJ2-6; no firm D call. Germline V gene sequence: CDR1 MDHEN, CDR2 SYDVKM. V shed 6 bases and J shed 2 bases, with 8 bases lying between them. The CDR3 is made up of 14 amino acids. The CDR3 nucleotides are TGTGCCAGCAGCCCCAATACTGGGGCCAACGTCCTGACTTTC. Protein: CASSPNTGANVLTF.

This clonotype was counted only a few times. The chain uses TRBV5-1 and TRBJ2-7; D is possibly TRBD1 or TRBD2 (5 bases each). V was trimmed by 7 bases and J by 2 bases, leaving 16 bases between them. The CDR3 is made up of 14 amino acids. In germline, CDR1 is SGHRS, CDR2 YFSETQ. The CDR3 reads CASRRETGTYEQYF. CDR3 coding DNA: TGCGCCAGCCGCAGGGAGACTGGCACCTACGAGCAGTACTTC.